The sequence of this T cell receptor beta chain was determined in a study of T cell responses to AZD1222 COVID-19 vaccine. Study-level information: The analysis combined second doses at about 4 or about 12 weeks.

The CDR3 is 15 amino acids. Trimming pared 3 bases from V and 6 bases from J, leaving 14 bases between. From germline, CDR1 is MRHNA and CDR2 SNTAGT. The protocol was immunoSEQ multiplex PCR, while the TCRdb copy is restricted to in-frame clones and leaves out a portion. The data contain more than 150,000 clones, over 80% of them singletons. The rearrangement links TRBV6-4 to TRBJ2-2; no reliable D call. The clonotype originates from an adult in good health. The material sequenced was peripheral blood, taken on day 0 of AZD1222 vaccination. The CDR3 protein is CASSERVALPGELFF. The CDR3 region has the DNA TGTGCCAGCAGTGAGAGAGTAGCCCTACCCGGGGAGCTGTTTTTT.